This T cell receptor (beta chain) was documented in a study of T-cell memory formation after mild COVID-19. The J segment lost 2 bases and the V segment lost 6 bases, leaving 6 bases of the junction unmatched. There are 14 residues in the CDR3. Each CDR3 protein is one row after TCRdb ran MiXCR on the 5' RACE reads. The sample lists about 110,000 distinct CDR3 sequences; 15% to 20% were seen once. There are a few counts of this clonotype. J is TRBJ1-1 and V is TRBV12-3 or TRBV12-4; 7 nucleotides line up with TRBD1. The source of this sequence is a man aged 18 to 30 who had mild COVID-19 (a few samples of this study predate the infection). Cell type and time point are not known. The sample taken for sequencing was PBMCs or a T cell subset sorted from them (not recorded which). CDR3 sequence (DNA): TGTGCCAGCAGCCCACAGGGGAGCAACACTGAAGCTTTCTTT. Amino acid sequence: CASSPQGSNTEAFF.